Following are 24 T cell receptor beta chains from one sample sequenced in a study of shared clonotypes between healthy human individuals. The repertoire was sequenced with immunoSEQ multiplex PCR; TCRdb's copy has only in-frame clones and lacks some. There are under 2.5 million clones in the sample; 85% to 95% occur only once, and about 0.41% lies in the top ten. The sequenced sample consisted of naive CD4+ T cells from PBMCs. Subset denoted: CD45RA+ positively selected. The receptors come from a man in his late teens or twenties in good health. Some clones in this sample may be carry-over from other donors' samples.

With regard to this clone: The sample contains more than one DNA sequence encoding this CDR3. J is TRBJ2-3 and V is TRBV7-9, with D possibly matching TRBD2 (6 bases). The CDR3 length is 14 residues. The germline CDR1 and CDR2 sequences are SEHNR and FQNEAQ (reference sequence). Deletions cut 4 bases from V and 0 bases from J, with 8 bases between. This CDR3 is CASSSSGSTDTQYF. The CDR3 DNA sequence: TGTGCCAGCAGCTCCAGCGGGAGCACAGATACGCAGTATTTT. Drawing the rest from reference TRBV7-9 and TRBJ2-3, the complete variable domain is DTGVSQNPRHKITKRGQNVTFRCDPISEHNRLYWYRQTLGQGPEFLTYFQNEAQLEKSRLLSDRFSAERPKGSFSTLEIQRTEQGDSAMYLCASSSSGSTDTQYFGPGTRLTVL.

The rearrangement links TRBV11-3 to TRBJ2-3; D gene unclear. Trimming took off 1 base at V and 2 bases at J, with 19 bases between the two ends. The CDR3 spans 18 residues. From germline, CDR1 is SGHNT and CDR2 YENEEA. CDR3 protein: CASSLGGFVAEDTDTQYF. CDR3 nucleotide sequence: TGTGCCAGCAGCTTAGGAGGTTTCGTTGCGGAAGACACAGATACGCAGTATTTT.

The chain employs TRBV18 and TRBJ2-5; D gene uncertain. The CDR3 length is 14 residues. Looked up from germline, CDR1 is KGHSH and CDR2 is LQKENI. Deletions cut 3 bases from V and 5 bases from J, with 13 bases between. CDR3 DNA sequence: TGTGCCAGCTCACCCGCTTCCAGCACGGAGACCCAGTACTTC. It translates to CASSPASSTETQYF.

The chain joins TRBV9 to TRBJ2-6, with 8 bases matching TRBD1. CDR1 and CDR2 (germline): SGDLS, YYNGEE. The CDR3 loop spans 18 amino acids. The V segment lost 5 bases and the J segment 3 bases; nucleotides outside the gene matches: 13. The CDR3 sequence: CASRNDRGSLSGANVLTF. CDR3 coding DNA: TGTGCCAGCAGAAACGACAGGGGAAGTTTAAGTGGGGCCAACGTCCTGACTTTC.

V usage is TRBV19 and J usage is TRBJ2-5; no firm D call. The V and J ends lost 0 bases and 3 bases respectively, with 8 bases between them. This CDR3 comprises 14 residues. Germline CDR1 and CDR2: LNHDA and SQIVND (reference sequence). CDR3 amino acids: CASSIDRSKETQYF. The CDR3 DNA follows: TGTGCCAGTAGTATAGACCGCTCTAAAGAGACCCAGTACTTC.

This rearrangement joins TRBV11-2 to TRBJ1-5; 10 bases align to TRBD1. The germline V gene encodes CDR1 SGHAT and CDR2 FQNNGV. There are 15 residues in the CDR3. V shed 4 bases and J 3 bases; nucleotides not matched to a gene: 3. The DNA for the CDR3 is TGTGCCAGCAGCTCGGGACAGGGGCACAATCAGCCCCAGCATTTT. The encoded protein is CASSSGQGHNQPQHF.

The CDR3 nucleotides read TGTGCCAGCAGCTTATTATCTGGCGGGAGCTCCTACGAGCAGTACTTC. It specifies CASSLLSGGSSYEQYF. The J gene is TRBJ2-7, the V gene TRBV11-2; 7 bases line up with TRBD2. Per the germline V gene, CDR1 is SGHAT and CDR2 is FQNNGV. The CDR3 consists of 16 residues. Unmatched junction bases numbered 7, after V lost 2 bases and J lost 0 bases.

The genes are TRBV11-2 and TRBJ2-2; D call uncertain. Trimming shortened V by 5 bases and J by 7 bases, and 14 bases separated the two germline ends. Germline V CDR1 and CDR2: SGHAT, FQNNGV. The CDR3 length is 14 residues. CDR3 nucleotide sequence: TGTGCCAGCAGCCCCTCACGCGGCGGCGGGGAGCTGTTTTTT. Residues: CASSPSRGGGELFF.

The table lists this clone with a few counts. The CDR3 DNA reads TGTGCCAGCAGTTCTCGGGGCAATCAGCCCCAGCATTTT. Amino acid sequence: CASSSRGNQPQHF. V and J are TRBV28 and TRBJ1-5; D is uncertain. V lost 4 bases and J lost 2, with 6 bases in between. The length of the CDR3 is 13 residues. Germline CDR1 and CDR2: MDHEN and SYDVKM.

This chain uses TRBV29-1 with TRBJ2-5, with a weak D call TRBD1 (6 bases). The CDR3 sequence is 13 residues long. From germline, CDR1 is SQVTM and CDR2 ANQGSEA. Trimming removed 8 bases from V and 1 base from J, with 14 bases in between. The CDR3 nucleotides read TGCAGCTTTTCTCGGGACATCCAAGAGACCCAGTACTTC. Protein sequence: CSFSRDIQETQYF. Drawing the rest from reference TRBV29-1 and TRBJ2-5, the complete variable domain is SAVISQKPSRDICQRGTSLTIQCQVDSQVTMMFWYRQQPGQSLTLIATANQGSEATYESGFVIDKFPISRPNLTFSTLTVSNMSPEDSSIYLCSFSRDIQETQYFGPGTRLLVL.

Regarding this clone: Other DNA sequences from this sample encode an identical CDR3 as well. The V gene is TRBV7-9, the J gene TRBJ1-1; 9 bases are shared with TRBD1. CDR1 is SEHNR, CDR2 FQNEAQ, per germline (reference sequence). The CDR3 totals 14 residues. Trimming cost V 2 bases and J 5 bases; bases outside gene matches: 3. The CDR3 bases are TGTGCCAGCAGCTTAACAGGGGGCTTGACTGAAGCTTTCTTT. Translating it yields CASSLTGGLTEAFF.

CDR3 in amino acids: CASSLDRNYGYTF. In DNA form, the CDR3 reads TGTGCCAGCAGCCTCGACAGAAACTATGGCTACACCTTC. The chain has TRBV6-6 and TRBJ1-2, with D perhaps matching TRBD1 (5 bases). Germline V gene lookup returns CDR1 MNHNY and CDR2 SVGAGI (reference sequence). Between the trimmed V and J ends, which lost 6 bases and 2 bases, there was a span of 10 bases. This CDR3 comprises 13 residues.

The V call is TRBV4-1, the J call TRBJ1-3, with D unresolved. This CDR3 region has 15 residues. The V gene lost 0 bases and the J gene lost 1 base, with 7 bases spanning the gap. The germline gives CDR1 MGHRA, CDR2 YSYEKL. CDR3 sequence: CASSQDAGSGNTIYF. CDR3 nucleotide sequence: TGCGCCAGCAGCCAAGACGCCGGTTCTGGAAACACCATATATTTT.

The gene calls are TRBV19 and TRBJ2-5, with D perhaps matching TRBD2 (7 bases). The germline V gene encodes CDR1 LNHDA and CDR2 SQIVND (reference sequence). CDR3 length: 15 residues. V shed 7 bases and J shed 1 base, with 16 bases lying between them. The CDR3 here is CASNGGAAGQETQYF. DNA for the CDR3: TGTGCCAGTAATGGGGGGGCCGCAGGCCAAGAGACCCAGTACTTC.

J is TRBJ2-7 and V is TRBV4-3; 10 bases fit TRBD2. Germline values: CDR1 LGHNA, CDR2 YSLEER. The CDR3 loop spans 15 amino acids. With 2 bases clipped from V and 0 bases from J, the junction kept 1 base outside the gene matches. The CDR3 DNA reads as TGCGCCAGCAGCCAAACTAGCGGGGTCTCCTACGAGCAGTACTTC. It yields the protein CASSQTSGVSYEQYF.

The rearrangement joins TRBV14 to TRBJ2-7; D uncertain. Trimming cost V 0 bases and J 5 bases, with 14 bases left between them. Per germline, CDR1 SGHDN and CDR2 FVKESK. The CDR3 spans 15 residues. DNA of the CDR3: TGTGCCAGCAGCCAAGATCTGGGTAGCATCGACGAGCAGTACTTC. It encodes CASSQDLGSIDEQYF.

The V call is TRBV18, the J call TRBJ1-5; the D gene is possibly TRBD1 (6 bases). The CDR3 is made up of 16 amino acids. The germline V and J ends were trimmed by 2 bases and 1 base, with 12 bases remaining between them. The germline V gene has CDR1 KGHSH and CDR2 LQKENI. DNA of the CDR3: TGTGCCAGCTCACCAATAGGAACAGGGAGCAATCAGCCCCAGCATTTT. This gives the protein CASSPIGTGSNQPQHF.

This sequence joins TRBV7-3 and TRBJ1-1; unclear D gene. V was trimmed by 2 bases and J by 1 base, leaving 8 bases between them. The CDR3 is made up of 14 amino acids. Germline V lookup: CDR1 SGHTA, CDR2 FQGTGA. The CDR3 nucleotides read TGTGCCAGCAGCTTACAAACCGAGAACACTGAAGCTTTCTTT. Its translation: CASSLQTENTEAFF. Complete variable domain (other parts from reference TRBV7-3 and TRBJ1-1): GAGVSQTPSNKVTEKGKYVELRCDPISGHTALYWYRQSLGQGPEFLIYFQGTGAADDSGLPNDRFFAVRPEGSVSTLKIQRTERGDSAVYLCASSLQTENTEAFFGQGTRLTVV.

As regards this clone: The sample carries other DNA sequences with the same CDR3. The chain carries TRBV18 and TRBJ2-7, with a weak D call TRBD2 (5 bases). V was pared by 0 bases and J by 2 bases, with 8 bases between. The CDR3 consists of 14 residues. Germline V gives CDR1 KGHSH, CDR2 LQKENI. The CDR3 spells CASSPPGIPYEQYF. CDR3 sequence (DNA): TGTGCCAGCTCACCACCCGGGATCCCCTACGAGCAGTACTTC.

The chain is built from TRBV5-1 and TRBJ2-7, with 7 bases that match TRBD1. Looked up from germline, CDR1 is SGHRS and CDR2 is YFSETQ. V was clipped by 5 bases and J by 6 bases; unmatched bases: 11. CDR3 size: 14 residues. CDR3 coding DNA: TGCGCCAGCAGACTTATTGACAGGGTGAGCGAGCAGTACTTC. It codes for CASRLIDRVSEQYF.

The chain combines TRBV4-3 with TRBJ2-4, with D hard to call. Trimming shortened V by 1 base and J by 0 bases, and 13 bases separated the two germline ends. Germline-derived CDR1 and CDR2 are LGHNA and YSLEER. The CDR3 extends over 17 amino acids. This CDR3 is CASSQGGLSLAKNIQYF. In DNA form, the CDR3 reads TGCGCCAGCAGCCAAGGGGGTCTATCCCTAGCCAAAAACATTCAGTACTTC.

Comment on this clone: Distinct nucleotide sequences in the sample also encode this CDR3. The chain joins TRBV19 to TRBJ2-3; D is perhaps TRBD2 (5 bases). The CDR3 extends over 13 amino acids. The V gene's germline CDR1 is LNHDA and CDR2 SQIVND (reference sequence). Trimming pared 4 bases from V and 0 bases from J, leaving 5 bases between. CDR3 loop: CASSSGSTDTQYF. For the CDR3, the DNA is TGTGCCAGTAGTAGCGGGAGCACAGATACGCAGTATTTT.

This chain uses TRBV14 with TRBJ2-1, with TRBD1 matching 7 bases. The CDR3 spans 15 residues. Losses at the gene ends were 3 bases for V and 4 bases for J; bases not matched to a gene: 6. Per the germline V gene, CDR1 is SGHDN and CDR2 is FVKESK. The CDR3 sequence: CASSQGTAGYNEQFF. The CDR3 DNA sequence: TGTGCCAGCAGCCAGGGGACAGCCGGATACAATGAGCAGTTCTTC.

The V and J genes are TRBV6-5 and TRBJ1-1, with D possibly matching TRBD1 (6 bases). V lost 4 bases and J lost 4, with 13 bases in between. The V gene's germline CDR1 is MNHEY and CDR2 SVGAGI. The CDR3 length is 14 residues. The CDR3 is CASSWLTQGTEAFF. For the CDR3, the DNA is TGTGCCAGCAGTTGGTTAACACAGGGCACTGAAGCTTTCTTT.